These 15 T cell receptor beta chains originate from one sample sequenced in a study of T cells in Graves' hyperthyroidism and ophthalmopathy. TCR beta CDR3 regions were amplified from RNA transcripts. A first-round RT-PCR of the TCR CDR3 used the HTBI primer set. A single record per CDR3 protein comes from TCRdb applying MiXCR to the multiplex PCR reads. The sample holds over 250,000 distinct CDR3 sequences, roughly 15% seen once. Sequencing used blood. These receptor sequences come from a woman aged 40 to 50 with Graves' ophthalmopathy.

At least ten counts were recorded for this clonotype. A junction boundary mismatches the germline segment, possibly from a read error. J is TRBJ2-1 and V is TRBV6-1; unclear D gene. CDR3 length equals 15 residues. Germline-derived CDR1 and CDR2 are MNHNS and SASEGT. The CDR3 DNA reads TGTGCCAGCAGTGATACACTGAGCTCCTACGATGAGCAGTTCTTC. Its translation is CASSDTLSSYDEQFF.

This clonotype has ten or more counts. The rearrangement links TRBV19 to TRBJ1-6; TRBD1 agrees at 8 bases. Germline V lookup: CDR1 LNHDA, CDR2 SQIVND (reference sequence). The V and J ends lost 4 bases and 7 bases, in that order; junction bases with no gene match: 15. This CDR3 comprises 18 residues. The CDR3 is CASSNRTGWDRSNSPLHF. The CDR3 nucleotides are TGTGCCAGTAGTAATCGGACAGGGTGGGATCGTAGCAATTCACCCCTCCACTTT.

With regard to this clonotype: A read error may be the cause here, since a much bigger clone is one base away. The V call is TRBV28, the J call TRBJ2-5, with D perhaps given as TRBD1 or TRBD2 (5 bases each). There are 16 residues in the CDR3. V was clipped by 2 bases and J by 8 bases, with 21 bases between them. CDR1 is MDHEN, CDR2 SYDVKM, per germline. For the CDR3, the DNA is TGTGCCAGCAGTTTAAGTGCAGCCGGGACCCCGGGAACCCAGTACTTC. This gives the protein CASSLSAAGTPGTQYF.

This clonotype was seen many times. The chain links TRBV2 to TRBJ2-1, with TRBD1 matching 7 bases. This CDR3 is 16 amino acids long. Germline CDR1 is SNHLY and CDR2 is FYNNEI. With V trimmed by 5 bases and J by 3 bases, 10 bases remained unmatched. CDR3 DNA sequence: TGTGCCAGCAGTTCCGGGACAGTTGTTAACTACAATGAGCAGTTCTTC. Amino acids: CASSSGTVVNYNEQFF.

This clonotype was recorded many times. The chain is built from TRBV6-1 and TRBJ1-1; D is unresolved. Germline assignment: CDR1 MNHNS and CDR2 SASEGT. V was trimmed by 2 bases and J by 5 bases, leaving 6 bases between them. There are 12 residues in the CDR3. CDR3 loop: CASSEHGTEAFF. In DNA, the CDR3 is TGTGCCAGCAGTGAACACGGTACTGAAGCTTTCTTT.

The CDR3 DNA reads as TGTGCCAGCAGCCAAGAATCCGGACAGGGTCGGCCTCGGTTTAGGGGCGGCAATGAGCAGTTCTTC. It encodes CASSQESGQGRPRFRGGNEQFF. This sequence joins TRBV27 and TRBJ2-1; 8 nucleotides match TRBD1. J gave up 6 bases and V 6 bases, and 31 bases lay outside the gene matches. The CDR3 runs 22 residues. Germline V gives CDR1 MNHEY, CDR2 SMNVEV (reference sequence).

A few counts support this clonotype. The chain recombines TRBV18 with TRBJ1-2, with unresolved D. CDR3 length: 14 residues. V lost 6 bases and J 0 bases, leaving 11 bases between the germline ends. From germline, CDR1 is KGHSH and CDR2 LQKENI. Here the CDR3 DNA reads TGTGCCAGCTCCTTAGTCCAGGCTAACTATGGCTACACCTTC. This translates into CASSLVQANYGYTF.

A word on this clonotype: The junction departs from the called germline gene at one end, perhaps through a read error. This chain links TRBV11-2 with TRBJ2-2, with a tentative D call TRBD1 (8 bases). The CDR3 is 17 amino acids. Germline values: CDR1 SGHAT, CDR2 FQNNGV. This CDR3 reads CASSLGGRGQGTGELFF. CDR3 nucleotide sequence: TGCGCCAGCAGCTTGGGAGGGCGAGGACAGGGAACCGGGGAGCTGTTTTTT.

This clonotype showed up many times. V is TRBV27 and J is TRBJ2-7; no clear D. This CDR3 contains 11 residues. Trimming took 10 bases from V and 4 from J, leaving 11 bases between them. Germline CDR1 and CDR2: MNHEY and SMNVEV (reference sequence). The CDR3, as DNA: TGTGCCACTCAGGATGATTACGAGCAGTACTTC. It translates to CATQDDYEQYF.

This clonotype was counted at least ten times. This chain links TRBV10-1 with TRBJ2-1; TRBD2 matches at 13 bases. Germline V lookup: CDR1 WNHNN, CDR2 SYGVQD (reference sequence). CDR3 size: 16 residues. Trimming cost V 4 bases and J 15 bases; bases outside gene matches: 15. Written as DNA, the CDR3 is TGCGCCAGCAGTGGTACCGGGGGACTAGCGGGACTCACGTCGTTCTTC. Amino acids: CASSGTGGLAGLTSFF.

V and J are TRBV18 and TRBJ1-1; D perhaps matches TRBD1 (5 bases). Trimming took 0 bases from V and 6 from J, leaving 20 bases between them. Germline CDR1 and CDR2: KGHSH and LQKENI. CDR3 length equals 17 residues. CDR3 in amino acids: CASSPPSRGFAGAEAFF. CDR3 nucleotide sequence: TGTGCCAGCTCACCACCATCGAGGGGATTCGCTGGGGCTGAAGCTTTCTTT.

This clonotype has a count of ten or more. The chain couples TRBV7-2 to TRBJ2-3; 10 nucleotides agree with TRBD2. Germline V gene sequence: CDR1 SGHTA, CDR2 FQGNSA. CDR3 length: 16 residues. Trimming took 0 bases from V and 1 from J; bases not matched to a gene: 1. CDR3 in amino acids: CASSLALAGGTDTQYF. As DNA, the CDR3 is TGTGCCAGCAGCTTAGCCCTAGCGGGGGGCACAGATACGCAGTATTTT.

This sequence joins TRBV6-1 and TRBJ1-2, with a weak D call TRBD1 (6 bases). Germline V lookup: CDR1 MNHNS, CDR2 SASEGT. The CDR3 length is 15 residues. The V and J ends lost 3 bases and 4 bases respectively, with 15 bases between them. The CDR3 DNA follows: TGTGCCAGCAGTGAGAGACAGGCGAACTTCTATGGCTACACCTTC. This encodes CASSERQANFYGYTF.

This chain joins TRBV29-1 and TRBJ2-5, with 12 bases fitting TRBD2. CDR1 is SQVTM, CDR2 ANQGSEA, per germline. The V and J ends lost 4 bases and 5 bases, in that order; junction bases with no gene match: 11. CDR3 size: 16 residues. CDR3 DNA: TGCAGCGTTGGGGGGACAAAACTAGCGGGAGGTGAGACCCAGTACTTC. Residues: CSVGGTKLAGGETQYF.

Many counts were recorded for this clonotype. This chain connects TRBV6-5 to TRBJ2-1; D ambiguous. In germline, CDR1 is MNHEY, CDR2 SVGAGI. The CDR3 sequence is 17 residues long. Trimming cost V 2 bases and J 3 bases, with 17 bases left between them. The CDR3 bases are TGTGCCAGCAGTTACACCCCAGGTGGTAGTGACTACAATGAGCAGTTCTTC. Protein sequence: CASSYTPGGSDYNEQFF.